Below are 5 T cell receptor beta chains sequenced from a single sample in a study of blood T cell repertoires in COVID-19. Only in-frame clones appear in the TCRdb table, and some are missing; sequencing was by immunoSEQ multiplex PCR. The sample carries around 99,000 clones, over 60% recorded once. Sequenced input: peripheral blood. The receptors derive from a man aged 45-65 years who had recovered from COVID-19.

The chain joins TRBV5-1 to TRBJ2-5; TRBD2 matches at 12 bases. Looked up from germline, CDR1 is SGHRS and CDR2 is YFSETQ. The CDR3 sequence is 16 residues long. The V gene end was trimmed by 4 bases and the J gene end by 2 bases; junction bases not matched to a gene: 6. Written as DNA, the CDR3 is TGCGCCAGCAGCGCCCGACTAGCGGGGGTACAAGAGACCCAGTACTTC. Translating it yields CASSARLAGVQETQYF.

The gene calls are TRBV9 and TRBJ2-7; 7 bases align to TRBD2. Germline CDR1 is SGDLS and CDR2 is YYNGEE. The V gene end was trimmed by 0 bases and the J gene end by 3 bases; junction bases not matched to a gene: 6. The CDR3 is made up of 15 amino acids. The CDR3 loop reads CASSVEPAGYYEQYF. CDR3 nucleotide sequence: TGTGCCAGCAGCGTAGAACCAGCGGGGTACTACGAGCAGTACTTC.

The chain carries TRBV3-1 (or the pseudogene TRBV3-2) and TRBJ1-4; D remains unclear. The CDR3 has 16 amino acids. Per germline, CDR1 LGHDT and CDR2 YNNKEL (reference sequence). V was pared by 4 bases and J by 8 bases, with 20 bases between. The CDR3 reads CASSLSSSGKEEKLFF. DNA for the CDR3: TGTGCCAGCAGCCTGTCCAGCAGCGGGAAGGAGGAAAAACTGTTTTTT.

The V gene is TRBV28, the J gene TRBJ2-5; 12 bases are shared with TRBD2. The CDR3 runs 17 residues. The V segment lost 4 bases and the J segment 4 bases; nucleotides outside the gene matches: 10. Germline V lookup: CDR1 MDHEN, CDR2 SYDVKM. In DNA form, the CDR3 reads TGTGCCAGCAGTTCTGGACTAGCGGGATTCACTGGAGAGACCCAGTACTTC. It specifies CASSSGLAGFTGETQYF.

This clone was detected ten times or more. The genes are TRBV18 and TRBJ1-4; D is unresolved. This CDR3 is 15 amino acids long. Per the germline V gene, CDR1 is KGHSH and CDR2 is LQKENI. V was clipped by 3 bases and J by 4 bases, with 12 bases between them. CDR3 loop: CASSPSHLLNEKLFF. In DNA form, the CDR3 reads TGTGCCAGCTCACCGTCGCACCTACTTAATGAAAAACTGTTTTTT.